Following are 17 T cell receptor beta chains from one sample sequenced in a study of blood T cell repertoires in COVID-19. Assay: immunoSEQ multiplex PCR; the TCRdb copy retains only in-frame clones and omits some. The sample records roughly 80,000 clones, approximately 87% being singletons. Sequencing was performed on peripheral blood. These receptors were collected from a woman in her 70s with acute or convalescent COVID-19.

This chain connects TRBV10-3 to TRBJ1-1; TRBD1 might be the D (6 bases). Germline V CDR1 and CDR2: ENHRY, SYGVKD. The CDR3 has 15 residues. The ends were cut back, 0 bases at V and 0 bases at J, with 8 bases in the middle. In DNA form, the CDR3 reads TGTGCCATCAGTGAGTCCAGGGGAATGAACACTGAAGCTTTCTTT. Its protein product is CAISESRGMNTEAFF.

In DNA form, the CDR3 reads TGTGCCTGGACCTTACAGGTTTACACTGAAGCTTTCTTT. Translated, it gives CAWTLQVYTEAFF. V usage is TRBV30 and J usage is TRBJ1-1; possible D gene TRBD1, 5 bases. The V gene's germline CDR1 is GTSNPN and CDR2 SVGIG (reference sequence). This CDR3 has 13 amino acids. The V and J ends lost 4 bases and 3 bases respectively, with 12 bases between them.

V gene TRBV3-1 (or the pseudogene TRBV3-2) combines with J gene TRBJ1-1; 9 bases are a match to TRBD1. Looked up from germline, CDR1 is LGHDT and CDR2 is YNNKEL (reference sequence). The CDR3 totals 18 residues. After removal of 1 base from V and 0 bases from J, the junction contained 9 bases not matched to a gene. The CDR3 loop reads CASSQVFDRGSVNTEAFF. The CDR3 DNA is TGTGCCAGCAGCCAAGTTTTCGACAGGGGGAGTGTGAACACTGAAGCTTTCTTT.

The chain uses TRBV10-2 and TRBJ2-3; 13 bases map to TRBD2. V shed 10 bases, J shed 1 base, and the junction held 11 bases outside the gene matches. This CDR3 contains 17 residues. Germline V gene data show CDR1 as WSHSY and CDR2 as SAAADI. The CDR3: CATLLAGGGYRTDTQYF. Here the CDR3 DNA reads TGCGCCACCTTACTAGCGGGAGGGGGATACCGCACAGATACGCAGTATTTT.

The V and J genes are TRBV15 and TRBJ2-5, with 7 bases fitting TRBD2. Per the germline V gene, CDR1 is LNHNV and CDR2 is YYDKDF (reference sequence). The CDR3 loop spans 15 amino acids. Losses at the gene ends were 2 bases for V and 5 bases for J; bases not matched to a gene: 8. Written as DNA, the CDR3 is TGTGCCACCAGCAGACTCCGGGACTACGGGGAGACCCAGTACTTC. Its translation is CATSRLRDYGETQYF.

This rearrangement joins TRBV9 to TRBJ1-4; 12 bases are a match to TRBD1. The junction had 6 bases not matched to a gene; V was cut back by 3 bases and J by 9 bases. The CDR3 consists of 15 residues. The V gene's germline CDR1 is SGDLS and CDR2 YYNGEE. The CDR3 protein is CASSEWGDRGQKLFF. CDR3 nucleotide sequence: TGTGCCAGCAGCGAATGGGGGGACAGGGGGCAAAAACTGTTTTTT.

The chain carries TRBV12-5 and TRBJ2-7; no definite D call. The CDR3 totals 14 residues. Trimming stripped 3 bases from V and 1 base from J, with 10 bases between. CDR1 and CDR2 (germline): LGHNT, FRNRAP. The CDR3 spells CASGFAQVSYEQYV. The CDR3 DNA is TGTGCTAGTGGTTTTGCGCAGGTTTCCTACGAGCAGTACGTC.

This chain uses TRBV5-4 with TRBJ2-2; 13 positions agree with TRBD2. Germline CDR1 is SGHNT and CDR2 is YYREEE (reference sequence). CDR3 length equals 17 residues. V lost 5 bases and J lost 1; bases outside the gene matches: 5. As DNA, the CDR3 is TGTGCCAGCAGGGAACTAGCGGGGGGGCGGAACACCGGGGAGCTGTTTTTT. This codes for CASRELAGGRNTGELFF.

The rearrangement links TRBV29-1 to TRBJ1-1; D call uncertain. Trimming shortened V by 2 bases and J by 11 bases, and 9 bases separated the two germline ends. CDR3 length: 10 amino acids. Per the germline V gene, CDR1 is SQVTM and CDR2 is ANQGSEA. The CDR3 here is CSVETERAFF. The CDR3 DNA follows: TGCAGCGTTGAAACGGAGAGGGCTTTCTTT. Full variable domain (outside the CDR3, taken from reference TRBV29-1 and TRBJ1-1): SAVISQKPSRDICQRGTSLTIQCQVDSQVTMMFWYRQQPGQSLTLIATANQGSEATYESGFVIDKFPISRPNLTFSTLTVSNMSPEDSSIYLCSVETERAFFGQGTRLTVV.

V is TRBV7-2 and J is TRBJ2-1; 9 bases are shared with TRBD2. With V trimmed by 5 bases and J by 3 bases, 8 bases remained unmatched. This CDR3 contains 16 residues. CDR1 is SGHTA and CDR2 is FQGNSA in the germline V gene. The CDR3 bases are TGTGCCAGCAGCCTTCCCCTAGCGGGGAGCTACAATGAGCAGTTCTTC. Protein: CASSLPLAGSYNEQFF.

A few counts support this clone. V usage is TRBV6-5 and J usage is TRBJ1-4; D is unclear. Germline-derived CDR1 and CDR2 are MNHEY and SVGAGI. Trimming cost V 0 bases and J 6 bases, with 14 bases left between them. The CDR3 runs 16 residues. The chain's CDR3 is CASSYSQRSFYEKLFF. The CDR3 DNA is TGTGCCAGCAGTTACTCGCAGCGCAGTTTTTATGAAAAACTGTTTTTT.

The V gene is TRBV6-2 or TRBV6-3, the J gene TRBJ2-1; D call uncertain. Per germline, CDR1 MNHEY and CDR2 SVGEGT. Trimming took 5 bases from V and 0 from J, leaving 11 bases between them. There are 15 residues in the CDR3. Here the CDR3 reads CASSQSGISYNEQFF. In DNA, the CDR3 is TGTGCCAGCAGTCAGTCAGGCATCTCCTACAATGAGCAGTTCTTC.

V usage is TRBV2 and J usage is TRBJ2-7; 7 nucleotides match TRBD2. Germline-derived CDR1 and CDR2 are SNHLY and FYNNEI. The J segment lost 5 bases and the V segment lost 0 bases, leaving 10 bases of the junction unmatched. This CDR3 is 16 amino acids long. The CDR3 spells CASSEALRLARHEQYV. CDR3 coding DNA: TGTGCCAGCAGTGAAGCGCTTCGACTAGCTAGGCACGAGCAGTACGTC.

J is TRBJ2-3 and V is TRBV18; 15 nucleotides line up with TRBD2. This CDR3 region has 16 residues. The V segment lost 5 bases and the J segment 3 bases; nucleotides outside the gene matches: 3. Germline CDR1 and CDR2: KGHSH and LQKENI. The CDR3 DNA reads TGTGCCAGCTCATCGGGACTAGCGGGAGGAACAGATACGCAGTATTTT. It translates to CASSSGLAGGTDTQYF.

As regards this clone: Within the sample, other DNA sequences also encode this same CDR3. The rearrangement uses TRBV6-5 and TRBJ1-1; no clear D. Germline CDR1 MNHEY, CDR2 SVGAGI. V gave up 0 bases and J gave up 3 bases, with 5 bases separating them. The CDR3 spans 13 residues. Here the CDR3 reads CASSYSADTEAFF. The CDR3 region has the DNA TGTGCCAGCAGTTACTCGGCCGACACTGAAGCTTTCTTT.

This clone was picked up one time. The V gene is TRBV5-1, the J gene TRBJ2-3, with 14 bases matching TRBD2. The germline V gene has CDR1 SGHRS and CDR2 YFSETQ. Trimming cost V 0 bases and J 3 bases; bases outside gene matches: 6. The CDR3 spans 18 residues. Written as DNA, the CDR3 is TGCGCCAGCAGCTTGGAGGGGACTAGCGGGAGTGGAACAGATACGCAGTATTTT. Protein sequence: CASSLEGTSGSGTDTQYF.

V and J are TRBV5-6 and TRBJ2-2; 9 bases are a match to TRBD2. V shed 0 bases, J shed 1 base, and the junction held 1 base outside the gene matches. This CDR3 contains 16 residues. Germline V lookup: CDR1 SGHDT, CDR2 YYEEEE. The CDR3 DNA is TGTGCCAGCAGCTTGGCACTAGCGGGGAACACCGGGGAGCTGTTTTTT. Its translation is CASSLALAGNTGELFF.